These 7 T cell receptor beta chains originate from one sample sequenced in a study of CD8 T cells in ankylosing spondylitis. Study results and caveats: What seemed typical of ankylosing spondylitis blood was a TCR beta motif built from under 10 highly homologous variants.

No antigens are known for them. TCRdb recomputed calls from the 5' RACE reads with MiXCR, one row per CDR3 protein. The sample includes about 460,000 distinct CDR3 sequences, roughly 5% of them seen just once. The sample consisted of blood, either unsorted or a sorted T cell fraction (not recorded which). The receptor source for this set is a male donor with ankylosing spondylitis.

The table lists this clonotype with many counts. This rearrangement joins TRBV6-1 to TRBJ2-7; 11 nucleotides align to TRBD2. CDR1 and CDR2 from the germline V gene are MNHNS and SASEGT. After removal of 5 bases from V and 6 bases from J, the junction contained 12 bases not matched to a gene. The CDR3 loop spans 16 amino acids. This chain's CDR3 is CASSTLAGATFAEQYF. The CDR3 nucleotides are TGTGCCAGCAGTACACTAGCGGGAGCGACCTTCGCCGAGCAGTACTTC.

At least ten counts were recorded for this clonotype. The CDR3 sequence: CSARDMIWAPVDYEQYF. The CDR3 coding sequence is TGCAGTGCTAGAGATATGATTTGGGCCCCGGTAGACTACGAGCAGTACTTC. The gene calls are TRBV20-1 and TRBJ2-7, with unresolved D. CDR1 and CDR2 from the germline V gene are DFQATT and SNEGSKA (reference sequence). V lost 0 bases and J 3 bases, leaving 21 bases between the germline ends. The CDR3 length is 17 residues.

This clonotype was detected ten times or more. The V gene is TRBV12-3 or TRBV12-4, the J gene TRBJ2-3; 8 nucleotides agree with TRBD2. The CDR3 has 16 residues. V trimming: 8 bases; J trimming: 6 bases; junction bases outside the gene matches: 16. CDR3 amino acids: CASSPGGAGGWDTQYF. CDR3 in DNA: TGTGCCAGCTCCCCGGGTGGTGCGGGGGGTTGGGATACGCAGTATTTT.

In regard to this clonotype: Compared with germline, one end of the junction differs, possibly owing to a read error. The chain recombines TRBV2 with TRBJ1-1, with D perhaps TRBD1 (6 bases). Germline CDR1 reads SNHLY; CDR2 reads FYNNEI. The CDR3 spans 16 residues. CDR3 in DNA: TGTGCCAGCAGTGAATCACTAGGGGGTTTGAAAACTGAAGCTTTCTTT. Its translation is CASSESLGGLKTEAFF.

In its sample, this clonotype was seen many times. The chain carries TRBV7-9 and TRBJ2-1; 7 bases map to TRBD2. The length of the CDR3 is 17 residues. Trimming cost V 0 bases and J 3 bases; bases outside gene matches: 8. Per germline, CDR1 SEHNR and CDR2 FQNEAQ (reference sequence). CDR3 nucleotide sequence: TGTGCCAGCAGCTTAGCGCTTTTAGCGGGCAACTACAATGAGCAGTTCTTC. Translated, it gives CASSLALLAGNYNEQFF.

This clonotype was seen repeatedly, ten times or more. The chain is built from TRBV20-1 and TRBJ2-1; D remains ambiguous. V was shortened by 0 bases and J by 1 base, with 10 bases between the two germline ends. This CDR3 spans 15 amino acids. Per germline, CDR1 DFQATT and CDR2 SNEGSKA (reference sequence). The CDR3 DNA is TGCAGTGCTAGAGAGAAAGGTCCTTCCTACAATGAGCAGTTCTTC. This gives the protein CSAREKGPSYNEQFF.

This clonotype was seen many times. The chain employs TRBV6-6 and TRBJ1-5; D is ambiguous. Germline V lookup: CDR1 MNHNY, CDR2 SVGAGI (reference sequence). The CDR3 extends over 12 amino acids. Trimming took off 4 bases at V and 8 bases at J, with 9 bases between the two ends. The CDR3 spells CASSSLRKPQHF. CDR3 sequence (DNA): TGTGCCAGCAGTTCCCTTAGGAAGCCCCAGCATTTT.